The T cell receptor (beta chain) under discussion was sequenced for a study of blood T cell repertoires in COVID-19. In the study overall: Samples of COVID-19 (acute and convalescent) were obtained from the United States, Italy and Spain.

The data were produced by immunoSEQ multiplex PCR, yet TCRdb's version contains in-frame clones alone and is incomplete. The sample shows roughly 300,000 clones, more than 70% of them seen only once. Two negative PCRs, clearance, or symptom resolution had been documented for recovered Cohort 3 donors. The CDR3 consists of 12 residues. The ends were cut back, 2 bases at V and 7 bases at J, with 6 bases in the middle. Germline CDR1 MGHRA, CDR2 YSYEKL. The clonotype originates from a woman aged 25 to 39 who had recovered from COVID-19. Sequenced material: PBMCs or T cells enriched from blood (not recorded which). The chain has TRBV4-1 and TRBJ1-3; D is possibly TRBD1 (6 bases). CDR3 protein: CASSQQGNTIYF. In DNA form, the CDR3 reads TGCGCCAGCAGCCAACAGGGGAACACCATATATTTT.